The next 7 T cell receptor beta chains were all read from a single sample in a study of blood T cell repertoires in COVID-19. TCRdb's copy holds only in-frame clones and misses some; the assay was immunoSEQ multiplex PCR. The table includes around 160,000 clones, around four fifths detected once. The sample consisted of peripheral blood. The receptors originated from a woman aged 40 to 50 with active or convalescent COVID-19.

The genes are TRBV28 and TRBJ1-2; D is unclear. CDR1 and CDR2 from the germline V gene are MDHEN and SYDVKM. Trimming removed 4 bases from V and 0 bases from J, with 15 bases in between. The CDR3 runs 16 residues. CDR3 in amino acids: CASSSPEGRSNYGYTF. The CDR3 nucleotides are TGTGCCAGCAGTTCACCCGAAGGGAGGTCTAACTATGGCTACACCTTC.

This sequence joins TRBV19 and TRBJ2-1; 7 nucleotides agree with TRBD2. V was pared by 8 bases and J by 7 bases, with 14 bases of the junction left unmatched. From germline, CDR1 is LNHDA and CDR2 SQIVND (reference sequence). The CDR3 consists of 15 residues. CDR3 bases: TGTGCCAGTTCCGTATTTCAAGCGGGACGGAATGAGCAGTTCTTC. Amino acid sequence: CASSVFQAGRNEQFF.

The genes are TRBV5-6 and TRBJ1-1; no clear D gene. The V end was cut by 4 bases, the J end by 1 base, with 11 bases between. The CDR3 runs to 14 residues. CDR1 and CDR2 (germline): SGHDT, YYEEEE. CDR3 residues: CASSPLGRNTEAFF. CDR3 nucleotide sequence: TGTGCCAGCAGCCCTCTCGGTAGGAACACTGAAGCTTTCTTT.

V is TRBV7-9 and J is TRBJ1-4, with D possibly being TRBD1 (6 bases). Germline CDR1 and CDR2: SEHNR and FQNEAQ (reference sequence). The CDR3 contains 15 residues. The V end was cut by 2 bases, the J end by 6 bases, with 13 bases between. CDR3 in amino acids: CASSLLQGEDEKLFF. CDR3 coding DNA: TGTGCCAGCAGCTTATTACAGGGAGAGGATGAAAAACTGTTTTTT.

This clone was observed a single time. This chain uses TRBV18 with TRBJ1-2; D unresolved. The CDR3 sequence is 14 residues long. CDR1 and CDR2 from the germline V gene are KGHSH and LQKENI. V was cut by 2 bases and J by 2 bases, with 9 bases left in between. CDR3 sequence: CASSPTAVNYGYTF. CDR3 sequence (DNA): TGTGCCAGCTCACCAACAGCTGTCAACTATGGCTACACCTTC.

The genes are TRBV28 and TRBJ1-1; D not certain. Germline V gene data show CDR1 as MDHEN and CDR2 as SYDVKM. The V end lost 4 bases, the J end lost 0 bases, and 12 bases lay between the germline ends. The CDR3 contains 15 residues. The chain's CDR3 is CASSSPGVLNTEAFF. DNA for the CDR3: TGTGCCAGCAGTTCCCCGGGAGTCTTGAACACTGAAGCTTTCTTT. The whole variable domain, filled in from reference TRBV28 and TRBJ1-1, reads DVKVTQSSRYLVKRTGEKVFLECVQDMDHENMFWYRQDPGLGLRLIYFSYDVKMKEKGDIPEGYSVSREKKERFSLILESASTNQTSMYLCASSSPGVLNTEAFFGQGTRLTVV.

The J gene is TRBJ1-2, the V gene TRBV28; D not certain. The germline V gene encodes CDR1 MDHEN and CDR2 SYDVKM. The V gene lost 5 bases and the J gene lost 7 bases, with 14 bases spanning the gap. The CDR3 spans 13 residues. CDR3 nucleotides: TGTGCCAGCAGTCCATTGGGCCTTCCTGGCTACACCTTC. Translated, it gives CASSPLGLPGYTF.